Listed here are 12 T cell receptor beta chains from one sample, sequenced in a study of PD-1 blockade in classical Hodgkin lymphoma. Sequenced by immunoSEQ multiplex PCR; TCRdb stores in-frame clones only, minus some. Of over 20,000 clones in the sample, 86% were seen once. All trial patients relapsed after autologous stem cell transplantation. The material sequenced was peripheral blood mononuclear cells (PBMCs), taken at baseline. Receptors originate from a human donor with classical Hodgkin lymphoma.

The CDR3 bases are TGTGCCAGCAGCCCCCTCCGAGAAGGCCCAAATTCACCCCTCCACTTT. Translated: CASSPLREGPNSPLHF. The V call is TRBV11-2, the J call TRBJ1-6; unclear D gene. The CDR3 has 16 residues. The germline V and J ends were trimmed by 5 bases and 7 bases, with 18 bases remaining between them. Germline lookup yields CDR1 SGHAT and CDR2 FQNNGV.

The J gene is TRBJ2-6, the V gene TRBV30, with D maybe TRBD2 (6 bases). Germline-derived CDR1 and CDR2 are GTSNPN and SVGIG (reference sequence). V was pared by 2 bases and J by 0 bases, with 14 bases between. The CDR3 length is 17 residues. The CDR3 bases are TGTGCCTGGAGTCCAATTGGGGGGTACTCTGGGGCCAACGTCCTGACTTTC. It translates to CAWSPIGGYSGANVLTF.

The V call is TRBV12-5, the J call TRBJ1-2, with D possibly matching TRBD1 (6 bases). Trimming removed 4 bases from V and 6 bases from J, with 21 bases in between. CDR3 size: 16 residues. In germline, CDR1 is LGHNT, CDR2 FRNRAP. DNA for the CDR3: TGTGCTAGTGGTTCCTTGGCAGGGGTTAGATTCAATGGCTACACCTTC. It translates to CASGSLAGVRFNGYTF.

This chain links TRBV4-3 with TRBJ2-1; no reliable D call. The CDR3 is 15 amino acids. Trimming took 0 bases from V and 0 from J, leaving 6 bases between them. Per germline, CDR1 LGHNA and CDR2 YSLEER. The CDR3 sequence is CASSQDLSSYNEQFF. The CDR3 DNA follows: TGCGCCAGCAGCCAAGACTTAAGCTCCTACAATGAGCAGTTCTTC.

This chain joins TRBV7-9 and TRBJ2-1; 7 nucleotides match TRBD1. The CDR3 length is 15 residues. Germline CDR1 SEHNR, CDR2 FQNEAQ (reference sequence). J was trimmed by 6 bases and V by 1 base; bases with no gene match: 6. The CDR3 region has the DNA TGTGCCAGCAGCTTAGAAGGGGGCTATGGCAATGAGCAGTTCTTC. Translating gives CASSLEGGYGNEQFF.

The table lists this clone with a few counts. The chain couples TRBV5-1 to TRBJ1-1; tentative D call: TRBD1 (6 bases). CDR3 size: 13 residues. Germline CDR1 and CDR2: SGHRS and YFSETQ. Trimming left V 1 base short and J 3 bases short, with 7 bases between. The CDR3: CASSLTGYTEAFF. DNA for the CDR3: TGCGCCAGCAGCTTGACAGGGTACACTGAAGCTTTCTTT.

V is TRBV27 and J is TRBJ2-7; D assignment may be TRBD1 or TRBD2 (6 bases each). This CDR3 contains 14 residues. Per the germline V gene, CDR1 is MNHEY and CDR2 is SMNVEV (reference sequence). V was shortened by 2 bases and J by 2 bases, with 10 bases between the two germline ends. CDR3 in amino acids: CASSLIGGPYEQYF. The CDR3 DNA follows: TGTGCCAGCAGTTTAATCGGGGGCCCCTACGAGCAGTACTTC.

V and J are TRBV7-9 and TRBJ1-2; D possibly corresponds to TRBD1 (5 bases). With 0 bases removed from V and 8 bases from J, the gap between germline ends came to 19 bases. Germline V gives CDR1 SEHNR, CDR2 FQNEAQ (reference sequence). CDR3 length equals 16 residues. CDR3 loop: CASSLARGSGRGGYTF. CDR3 bases: TGTGCCAGCAGCTTAGCGCGGGGCAGTGGGCGAGGGGGCTACACCTTC.

The chain uses TRBV10-2 and TRBJ1-1, with D perhaps matching TRBD1 (6 bases). Per germline, CDR1 WSHSY and CDR2 SAAADI. Trimming left V 6 bases short and J 0 bases short, with 8 bases between. The CDR3 has 13 amino acids. CDR3 sequence (DNA): TGCGCCAGCAGACAGGGCCTGAACACTGAAGCTTTCTTT. Translating gives CASRQGLNTEAFF.

The rearrangement links TRBV4-2 to TRBJ2-2; 8 bases match TRBD2. The CDR3 spans 17 residues. The ends lost 2 bases at V and 1 base at J; junction bases unmatched: 6. Germline-derived CDR1 and CDR2 are LGHNA and YNFKEQ. This chain's CDR3 is CASSQKSGGWNTGELFF. CDR3 DNA: TGTGCCAGCAGCCAAAAGAGCGGGGGTTGGAACACCGGGGAGCTGTTTTTT.

The chain couples TRBV2 to TRBJ1-2; 10 nucleotides match TRBD1. Trimming at V came to 4 bases and at J to 4 bases, leaving 12 bases not matched to a gene. The CDR3 length is 17 residues. Looked up from germline, CDR1 is SNHLY and CDR2 is FYNNEI. CDR3 sequence: CASSASPDRGHAYGYTF. CDR3 bases: TGTGCCAGCAGTGCATCACCTGACAGGGGGCATGCCTATGGCTACACCTTC.

This chain joins TRBV6-1 and TRBJ1-1; D uncertain. Trimming cost V 8 bases and J 3 bases, with 13 bases left between them. This CDR3 has 13 amino acids. Per the germline V gene, CDR1 is MNHNS and CDR2 is SASEGT. The CDR3: CASDGRSYTEAFF. In DNA, the CDR3 is TGTGCCAGCGATGGGAGGTCTTACACTGAAGCTTTCTTT.